Listed below are T cell receptor beta chains from one sample, sequenced in a study of control samples from healthy donors and cancer patients. Generated by immunoSEQ multiplex PCR, the TCRdb table keeps only in-frame clones and is missing some. The sample's table shows fewer than 250,000 clones. Material for sequencing was blood. The source of these receptors is a woman aged 25 to 39 in good health. Both conserved end residues are part of each CDR3.

CDR3aa: CATSRLAGGETQYF
len: 14
v_gene: TRBV15

CDR3aa: CASSLVGWGEPQHF
len: 14
v_gene: TRBV7-2

CDR3aa: CASSPLEGAYGYTF
len: 14
v_gene: TRBV11-2

CDR3aa: CASSNVGEGSTEAFF
len: 15
v_gene: TRBV11-2

CDR3aa: CASSLVRGQGTFSYNEQFF
len: 19
v_gene: TRBV7-9

CDR3aa: CTSSQRQGRTLRNQPQHF
len: 18
v_gene: TRBV1

CDR3aa: CASSQDLAGRSSGNTIYF
len: 18
v_gene: TRBV4-3

CDR3aa: CASSGIPKNIQYF
len: 13
v_gene: TRBV11-2

CDR3aa: CASSLSSYGYTF
len: 12
v_gene: TRBV28

CDR3aa: CASSSGTVGETQYF
len: 14
v_gene: TRBV5-1

CDR3aa: CASSDRSSNQPQHF
len: 14
v_gene: TRBV10-2

CDR3aa: CASSAQGTLYNEQFF
len: 15
v_gene: TRBV7-2

CDR3aa: CSALTVKDYGYTF
len: 13
v_gene: TRBV29-1

CDR3aa: CASSLGLEAFF
len: 11
v_gene: TRBV5-4

CDR3aa: CASSLDQLYGYTF
len: 13
v_gene: TRBV12-3/TRBV12-4

CDR3aa: CASSSGRRGTDTQYF
len: 15
v_gene: TRBV5-1

CDR3aa: CASSLSYYGYTF
len: 12
v_gene: TRBV28

CDR3aa: CASSLTWQSYGYTF
len: 14
v_gene: TRBV7-2

CDR3aa: CASSTDLGPYEQYF
len: 14
v_gene: TRBV7-8

CDR3aa: CASSLLPSGGNQPQHF
len: 16
v_gene: TRBV5-5

CDR3aa: CASSDPPTGGGYEQYF
len: 16
v_gene: TRBV6-1

CDR3aa: CASSSTGTSAPYGYTF
len: 16
v_gene: TRBV27

CDR3aa: CASSVDMLGGAFF
len: 13
v_gene: TRBV5-4

CDR3aa: CASSRGGTTNEKLFF
len: 15
v_gene: TRBV3-1/TRBV3-2

CDR3aa: CASLSGTGRTGELFF
len: 15
v_gene: TRBV27

CDR3aa: CASSFQEYQPQHF
len: 13
v_gene: TRBV5-5

CDR3aa: CASSILGNYGYTF
len: 13
v_gene: TRBV19

CDR3aa: CASSYSARILAGGYNEQFF
len: 19
v_gene: TRBV6-2/TRBV6-3

CDR3aa: CASSLRAEGNEQFF
len: 14
v_gene: TRBV5-1

CDR3aa: CAISVGQGNNQPQHF
len: 15
v_gene: TRBV10-3

CDR3aa: CASSLPRGANVLTF
len: 14
v_gene: TRBV7-2